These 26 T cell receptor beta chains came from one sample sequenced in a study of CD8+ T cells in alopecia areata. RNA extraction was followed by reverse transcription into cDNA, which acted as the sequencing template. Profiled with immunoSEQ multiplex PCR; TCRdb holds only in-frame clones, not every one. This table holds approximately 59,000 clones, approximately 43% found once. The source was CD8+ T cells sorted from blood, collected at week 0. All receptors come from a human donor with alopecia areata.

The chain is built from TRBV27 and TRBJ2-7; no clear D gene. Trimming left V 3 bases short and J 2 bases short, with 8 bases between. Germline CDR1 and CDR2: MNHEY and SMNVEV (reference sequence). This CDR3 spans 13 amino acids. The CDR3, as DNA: TGTGCCAGCAGTTTGCACTGGGCCTACGAGCAGTACTTC. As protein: CASSLHWAYEQYF.

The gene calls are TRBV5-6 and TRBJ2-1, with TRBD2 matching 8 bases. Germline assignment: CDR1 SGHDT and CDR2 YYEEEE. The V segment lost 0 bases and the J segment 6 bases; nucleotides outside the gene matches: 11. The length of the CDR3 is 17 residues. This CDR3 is CASSLGWGLDILNEQFF. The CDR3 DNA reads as TGTGCCAGCAGCTTGGGTTGGGGACTAGATATTCTCAATGAGCAGTTCTTC.

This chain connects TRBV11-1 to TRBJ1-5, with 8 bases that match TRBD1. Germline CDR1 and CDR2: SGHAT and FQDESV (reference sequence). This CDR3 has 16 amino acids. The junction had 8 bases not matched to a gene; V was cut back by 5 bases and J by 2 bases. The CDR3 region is CASSLTGGGGNQPQHF. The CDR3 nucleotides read TGTGCCAGCAGCCTTACAGGGGGGGGAGGCAATCAGCCCCAGCATTTT.

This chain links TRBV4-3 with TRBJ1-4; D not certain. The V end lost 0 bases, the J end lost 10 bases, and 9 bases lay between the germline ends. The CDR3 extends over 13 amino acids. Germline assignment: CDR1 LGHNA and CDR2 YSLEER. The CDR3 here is CASSQERTRKLFF. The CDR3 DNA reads TGCGCCAGCAGCCAAGAGAGGACCCGAAAACTGTTTTTT.

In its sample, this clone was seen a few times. This CDR3 reads CASPGTSGTFQETQYF. As DNA, the CDR3 is TGTGCCTCCCCCGGGACTAGCGGGACCTTTCAAGAGACCCAGTACTTC. The V gene is TRBV30, the J gene TRBJ2-5; TRBD2 agrees at 13 bases. This CDR3 contains 16 residues. CDR1 is GTSNPN and CDR2 is SVGIG in the germline V gene (reference sequence). Trimming took 7 bases from V and 2 from J; bases not matched to a gene: 10.

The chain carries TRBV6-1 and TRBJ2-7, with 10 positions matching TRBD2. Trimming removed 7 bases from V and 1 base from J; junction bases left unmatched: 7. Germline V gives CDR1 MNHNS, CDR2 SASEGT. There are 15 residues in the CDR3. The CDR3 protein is CASNLLAGSSYEQYF. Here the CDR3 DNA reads TGTGCCAGCAACTTACTAGCGGGATCTTCCTACGAGCAGTACTTC.

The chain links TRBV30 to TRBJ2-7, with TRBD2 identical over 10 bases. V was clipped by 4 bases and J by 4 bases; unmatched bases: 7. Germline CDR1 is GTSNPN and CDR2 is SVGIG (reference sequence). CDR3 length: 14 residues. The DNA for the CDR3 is TGTGCCTGGACCAGCGGGAGGGCCGGGTACGAGCAGTACTTC. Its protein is CAWTSGRAGYEQYF.

The CDR3 here is CAIGRGSNEQFF. The CDR3 DNA follows: TGTGCCATCGGTCGCGGGAGTAATGAGCAGTTCTTC. The J gene is TRBJ2-1, the V gene TRBV6-6, with 7 bases that match TRBD2. The CDR3 is made up of 12 amino acids. Germline CDR1 and CDR2: MNHNY and SVGAGI (reference sequence). Losses at the gene ends were 10 bases for V and 7 bases for J; bases not matched to a gene: 7.

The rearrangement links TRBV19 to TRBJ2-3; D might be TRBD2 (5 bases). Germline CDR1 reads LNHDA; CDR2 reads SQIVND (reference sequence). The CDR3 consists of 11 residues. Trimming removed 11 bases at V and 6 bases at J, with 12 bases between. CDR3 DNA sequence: TGTGCCGGCGGGCCCCGGGATACGCAGTATTTT. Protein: CAGGPRDTQYF.

CDR3 bases: TGTGCCAGCAAGCTAGCGGTTTTGACAGATACGCAGTATTTT. This gives the protein CASKLAVLTDTQYF. The chain carries TRBV27 and TRBJ2-3, with 7 bases that match TRBD2. CDR1 is MNHEY and CDR2 is SMNVEV in the germline V gene (reference sequence). This CDR3 contains 14 residues. V trimming: 7 bases; J trimming: 3 bases; junction bases outside the gene matches: 7.

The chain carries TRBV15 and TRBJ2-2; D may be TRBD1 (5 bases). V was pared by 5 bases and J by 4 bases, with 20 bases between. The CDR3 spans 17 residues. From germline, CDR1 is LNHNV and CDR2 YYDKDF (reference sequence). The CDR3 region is CATSSRLQGLLTGELFF. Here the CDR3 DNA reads TGTGCCACCAGCTCTCGCCTCCAGGGCTTACTCACCGGGGAGCTGTTTTTT.

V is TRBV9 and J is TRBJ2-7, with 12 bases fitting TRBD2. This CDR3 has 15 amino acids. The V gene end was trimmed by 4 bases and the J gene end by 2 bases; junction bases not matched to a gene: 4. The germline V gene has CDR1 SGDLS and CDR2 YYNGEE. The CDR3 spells CASSSTSGRTYEQYF. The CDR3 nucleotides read TGTGCCAGCAGCTCCACTAGCGGGAGGACCTACGAGCAGTACTTC.

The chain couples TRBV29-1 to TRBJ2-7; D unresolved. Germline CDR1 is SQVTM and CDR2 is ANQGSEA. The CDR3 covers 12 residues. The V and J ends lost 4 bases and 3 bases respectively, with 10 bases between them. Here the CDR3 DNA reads TGCAGCGTTGCATGGACCGACTACGAGCAGTACTTC. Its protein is CSVAWTDYEQYF.

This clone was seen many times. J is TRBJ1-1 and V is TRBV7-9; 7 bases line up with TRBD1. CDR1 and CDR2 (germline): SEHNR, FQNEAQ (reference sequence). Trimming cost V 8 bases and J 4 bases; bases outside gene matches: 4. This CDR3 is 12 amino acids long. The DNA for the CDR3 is TGTGCCAGCTCCCCAGGGGGCACTGAAGCTTTCTTT. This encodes CASSPGGTEAFF.

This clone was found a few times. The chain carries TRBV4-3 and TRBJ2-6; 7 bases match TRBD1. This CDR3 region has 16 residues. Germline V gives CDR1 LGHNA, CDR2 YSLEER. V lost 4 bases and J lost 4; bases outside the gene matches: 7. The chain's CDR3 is CASSPTTGSGANVLTF. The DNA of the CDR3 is TGCGCCAGCAGCCCTACGACAGGGTCAGGGGCCAACGTCCTGACTTTC.

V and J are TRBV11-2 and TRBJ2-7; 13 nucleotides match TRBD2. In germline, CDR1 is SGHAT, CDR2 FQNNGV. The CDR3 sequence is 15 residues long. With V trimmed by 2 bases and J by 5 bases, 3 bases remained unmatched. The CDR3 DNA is TGTGCCAGCAGCTTACGGACTAGCGGGAGCGACGAGCAGTACTTC. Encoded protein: CASSLRTSGSDEQYF.

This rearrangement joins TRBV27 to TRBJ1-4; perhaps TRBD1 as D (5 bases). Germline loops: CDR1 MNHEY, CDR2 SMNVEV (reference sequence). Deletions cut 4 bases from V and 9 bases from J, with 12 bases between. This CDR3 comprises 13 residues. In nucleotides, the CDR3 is TGTGCCAGCAGTTGGTCAGGGAGGCAAAAACTGTTTTTT. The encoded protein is CASSWSGRQKLFF. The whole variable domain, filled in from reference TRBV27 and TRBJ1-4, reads EAQVTQNPRYLITVTGKKLTVTCSQNMNHEYMSWYRQDPGLGLRQIYYSMNVEVTDKGDVPEGYKVSRKEKRNFPLILESPSPNQTSLYFCASSWSGRQKLFFGSGTQLSVL.

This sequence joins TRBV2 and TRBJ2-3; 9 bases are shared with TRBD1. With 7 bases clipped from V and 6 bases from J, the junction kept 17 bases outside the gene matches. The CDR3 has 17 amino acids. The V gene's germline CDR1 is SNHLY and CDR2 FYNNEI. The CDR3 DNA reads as TGTGCCAGCACCAGTCCCGGGACAGGGTATGATGGGGATACGCAGTATTTT. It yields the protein CASTSPGTGYDGDTQYF.

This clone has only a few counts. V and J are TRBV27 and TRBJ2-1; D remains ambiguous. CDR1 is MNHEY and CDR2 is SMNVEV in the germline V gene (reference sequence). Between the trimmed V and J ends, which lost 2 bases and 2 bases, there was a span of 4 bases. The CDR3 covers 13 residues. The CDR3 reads CASSLAPYNEQFF. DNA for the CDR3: TGTGCCAGCAGTTTAGCGCCCTACAATGAGCAGTTCTTC.

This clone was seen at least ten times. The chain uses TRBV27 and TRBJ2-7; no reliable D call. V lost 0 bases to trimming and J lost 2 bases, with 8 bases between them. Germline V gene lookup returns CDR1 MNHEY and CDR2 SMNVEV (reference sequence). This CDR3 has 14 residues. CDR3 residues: CASSLSAAPYEQYF. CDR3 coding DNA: TGTGCCAGCAGTTTATCGGCAGCCCCCTACGAGCAGTACTTC.

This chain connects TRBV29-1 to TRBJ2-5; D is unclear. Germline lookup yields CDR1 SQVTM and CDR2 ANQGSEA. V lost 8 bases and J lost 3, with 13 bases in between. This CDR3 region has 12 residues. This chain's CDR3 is CSTNWHEETQYF. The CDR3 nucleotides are TGCAGCACCAACTGGCACGAAGAGACCCAGTACTTC.

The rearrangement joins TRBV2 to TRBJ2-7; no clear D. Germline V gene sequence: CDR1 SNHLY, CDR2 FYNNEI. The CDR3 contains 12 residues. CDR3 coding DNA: TGTGCAACAAGCCACGTAGGCTACGAGCAGTACTTC. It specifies CATSHVGYEQYF.

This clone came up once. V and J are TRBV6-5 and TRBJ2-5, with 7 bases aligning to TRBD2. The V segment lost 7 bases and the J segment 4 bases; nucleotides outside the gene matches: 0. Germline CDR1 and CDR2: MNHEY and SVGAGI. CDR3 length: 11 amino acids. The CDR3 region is CASTSGETQYF. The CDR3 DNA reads TGTGCCAGCACTAGCGGAGAGACCCAGTACTTC.

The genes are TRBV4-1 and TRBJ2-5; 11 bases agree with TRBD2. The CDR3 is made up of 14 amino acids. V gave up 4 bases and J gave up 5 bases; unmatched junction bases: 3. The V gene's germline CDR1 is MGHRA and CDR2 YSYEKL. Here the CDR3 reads CASSLGLAEETQYF. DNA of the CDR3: TGCGCCAGCAGCCTGGGACTAGCGGAGGAGACCCAGTACTTC.

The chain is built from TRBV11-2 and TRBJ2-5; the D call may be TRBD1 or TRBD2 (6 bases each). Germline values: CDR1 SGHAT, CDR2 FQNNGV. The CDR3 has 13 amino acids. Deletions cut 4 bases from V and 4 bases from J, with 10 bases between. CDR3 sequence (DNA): TGTGCCAGCAGCTCAAGGGGGGCAGAGACCCAGTACTTC. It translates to CASSSRGAETQYF.

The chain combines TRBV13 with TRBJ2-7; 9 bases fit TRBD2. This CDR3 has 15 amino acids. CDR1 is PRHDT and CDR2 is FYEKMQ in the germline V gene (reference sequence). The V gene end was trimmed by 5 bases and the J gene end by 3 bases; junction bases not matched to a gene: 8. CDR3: CASSHETSGNYEQYF. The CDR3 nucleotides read TGTGCCAGCAGCCATGAGACTAGCGGAAACTACGAGCAGTACTTC.